This T cell receptor (beta chain) came from a study of blood T cell repertoires in COVID-19. About the research overall: Acute and convalescent COVID-19 specimens originated in the United States, Italy and Spain.

Per the germline V gene, CDR1 is LNHDA and CDR2 is SQIVND (reference sequence). This CDR3 contains 13 residues. V lost 5 bases to trimming and J lost 5 bases; unmatched junction nucleotides: 5. Sequenced by immunoSEQ multiplex PCR; TCRdb stores in-frame clones only, minus some. The sample includes some 74,000 clones, 80% to 90% of them seen just once. The rearrangement links TRBV19 to TRBJ1-2, with TRBD1 matching over 7 bases. The specimen sequenced was peripheral blood. The sequence was obtained from a woman of 80 years or more with active or convalescent COVID-19. The CDR3 reads CASSPQTGYGYTF. For the CDR3, the DNA is TGTGCCAGTAGTCCCCAGACAGGGTATGGCTACACCTTC. Complete variable domain (other parts from reference TRBV19 and TRBJ1-2): DGGITQSPKYLFRKEGQNVTLSCEQNLNHDAMYWYRQDPGQGLRLIYYSQIVNDFQKGDIAEGYSVSREKKESFPLTVTSAQKNPTAFYLCASSPQTGYGYTFGSGTRLTVV.